Reported below is one T cell receptor (beta chain). The entry originates in a study of blood T cell repertoires in COVID-19. Overall study: COVID-19 samples from acute and convalescent phases originated in the United States, Italy and Spain. In each case, the material was cDNA or gDNA derived from T cells, B-cell-depleted T cells, or PBMCs.

In the authors' methods: Amplified reference gene primers provided the basis for estimating nucleated cell counts. Assay: immunoSEQ multiplex PCR; the TCRdb copy retains only in-frame clones and omits some. The V and J calls and the clone size are those of that table, but D and trimming were determined from the DNA. The sample records fewer than 200,000 clones, around 80% being singletons. The ends lost 7 bases at V and 7 bases at J; junction bases unmatched: 7. Germline lookup yields CDR1 SNHLY and CDR2 FYNNEI. This CDR3 spans 14 amino acids. The receptor comes from a man in his sixties with acute or convalescent COVID-19. The sample taken for sequencing was peripheral blood. The chain combines TRBV2 with TRBJ1-6, with 7 bases aligning to TRBD1. The CDR3 DNA sequence: TGTGCCAGCACAGAGGGCAGGGGGAATTCACCCCTCCACTTT. Its translation: CASTEGRGNSPLHF.